The clone carrying this T cell receptor (beta chain) was picked up a small number of times. The data were taken from a study of control samples from healthy donors and cancer patients. V was cut by 5 bases and J by 3 bases, with 16 bases left in between. Looked up from germline, CDR1 is LNHDA and CDR2 is SQIVND (reference sequence). The CDR3 has 15 residues. The table came from immunoSEQ multiplex PCR; TCRdb's copy has only in-frame clones and leaves some out. The sample has some 13,000 clones, approximately 77% seen once. The receptor comes from a male donor with melanoma. The sample was formalin-fixed, paraffin-embedded tissue. The chain has TRBV19 and TRBJ1-2; a weak D match, TRBD1 (6 bases). In nucleotides, the CDR3 is TGTGCCAGTAGTCCTAAAGCAGGGGATTACTATGGCTACACCTTC. This translates into CASSPKAGDYYGYTF.